This T cell receptor beta chain was sequenced during a study of blood T cell repertoires in COVID-19. For the study at large: From the United States, Italy and Spain came samples of acute and convalescent COVID-19.

There are 16 residues in the CDR3. The ends were cut back, 3 bases at V and 7 bases at J, with 18 bases in the middle. CDR1 and CDR2 from the germline V gene are KGHSH and LQKENI. How the authors handled the data: Cell counts per sample came from amplifying reference gene primers. Profiling relied on immunoSEQ multiplex PCR, and the TCRdb table lists in-frame clones only, not all of them. The V and J calls and clone size are taken from that table; D and trimming were inferred from the DNA. Seen here are approximately 110,000 clones, 65% to 85% observed once, and the top ten hold approximately 0.75%. This chain joins TRBV18 and TRBJ1-4; D is unresolved. Sequenced material: peripheral blood. The receptor comes from a woman in her seventies with acute or convalescent COVID-19. The CDR3 DNA follows: TGTGCCAGCTCACCCACGGGCGGATCGGGAGGTGAAAAACTGTTTTTT. Its protein product is CASSPTGGSGGEKLFF.